This TCR beta chain was retrieved from a study of cytomegalovirus exposure and HLA in healthy donors. Findings and limits, study-wide: Cytomegalovirus status was reportedly diagnosed by the classifier with high specificity and sensitivity. Later, an analysis showed that TCR beta chains associated with HLA were more clonally expanded than others that were equally common.

It was with 60 Vbeta and 13 Jbeta primers that the PCR ran. Clones were read by immunoSEQ multiplex PCR, and TCRdb kept only the in-frame ones, dropping some. The sample includes some 50,000 clones. As concerns this clone: The antigen is undetermined.

CDR1 and CDR2 (germline): SGHRS, YFSETQ. V lost 0 bases to trimming and J lost 0 bases, with 3 bases between them. The length of the CDR3 is 13 residues. Source material: PBMCs. This chain links TRBV5-1 with TRBJ1-1; no firm D call. This sequence originates from a woman aged 40 to 50 in good health and CMV-seronegative. This chain's CDR3 is CASSLDLNTEAFF. CDR3 coding DNA: TGCGCCAGCAGCTTGGACTTGAACACTGAAGCTTTCTTT. The full variable domain, its missing parts supplied by reference TRBV5-1 and TRBJ1-1, is KAGVTQTPRYLIKTRGQQVTLSCSPISGHRSVSWYQQTPGQGLQFLFEYFSETQRNKGNFPGRFSGRQFSNSRSEMNVSTLELGDSALYLCASSLDLNTEAFFGQGTRLTVV.